One sample yielded the 6 T cell receptor beta chains listed below, sequenced in a study of vaccination and CD4 T cells after COVID-19. Treatment of the sample: roughly 10-day PBMC culture with coronavirus spike peptide pools or control peptides (ViraFEST assay). Scientists ran DNA taken from cultured CD4+ T cells through the Oncomine TCR Beta short-read assay for sequencing. TCRdb reanalysed the PCR reads using MiXCR and keeps one entry per CDR3 protein. The data contain 18,000 or so distinct CDR3 sequences, less than 30% of them singletons. These receptors' antigens are unknown. The sequenced sample was cultured CD4+ T cells from blood. These receptors were taken from a human donor with COVID-19.

By proportion, this clonotype is medium-sized. The J gene is TRBJ2-5, the V gene TRBV15, with D possibly TRBD1 on 7 matching bases. With 8 bases removed from V and 5 bases from J, the gap between germline ends came to 9 bases. This CDR3 has 11 residues. CDR1 is LNHNV and CDR2 is YYDKDF in the germline V gene (reference sequence). CDR3 loop: CATSGGETQYF. DNA of the CDR3: TGTGCCACCTCAGGGGGGGAGACCCAGTACTTC.

Only a few counts were recorded for this clonotype. The chain joins TRBV28 to TRBJ1-3, with a weak D call TRBD1 (5 bases). The V gene lost 6 bases and the J gene lost 2 bases, with 11 bases spanning the gap. This CDR3 region has 14 residues. CDR1 is MDHEN and CDR2 is SYDVKM in the germline V gene. The CDR3 DNA reads TGTGCCAGCAGCGCGCAAGGGGCTGGAAACACCATATATTTT. Amino acid sequence: CASSAQGAGNTIYF.

There are a few counts of this clonotype. V is TRBV23-1 and J is TRBJ1-2, with a tentative D call TRBD1 (5 bases). TRBV23-1 is reported as an ORF; its role is uncertain. V lost 0 bases, J lost 2 bases, and 28 bases lay in between. The CDR3 covers 21 residues. CDR3: CASSQSDRVRMGLSGNYGYTF. CDR3 sequence (DNA): TGCGCCAGCAGTCAATCTGATCGGGTTCGGATGGGACTATCGGGGAACTATGGCTACACCTTC.

This clonotype has only one observation. The chain recombines TRBV6-1 with TRBJ2-7; TRBD1 agrees at 12 bases. The CDR3 runs 16 residues. Unmatched junction bases numbered 10, after V lost 6 bases and J lost 4 bases. CDR1 and CDR2 from the germline V gene are MNHNS and SASEGT. CDR3 protein: CASRGTGGPGPYEQYF. The CDR3 bases are TGTGCCAGCAGAGGGACAGGGGGCCCCGGGCCTTACGAGCAGTACTTC.

The V gene is TRBV7-2, the J gene TRBJ2-3; D unresolved. Per the germline V gene, CDR1 is SGHTA and CDR2 is FQGNSA. Trimming took off 3 bases at V and 1 base at J, with 11 bases between the two ends. The CDR3 sequence is 15 residues long. The chain's CDR3 is CASSFPLSGTDTQYF. The CDR3 DNA follows: TGTGCCAGCAGCTTCCCGCTTTCTGGCACAGATACGCAGTATTTT.

The chain couples TRBV6-1 to TRBJ2-1; no clear D. The CDR3 contains 13 residues. V dropped 2 bases and J dropped 3 bases, with 5 bases sitting between them. Germline CDR1 is MNHNS and CDR2 is SASEGT. This CDR3 reads CASSESVYNEQFF. As DNA, the CDR3 is TGTGCCAGCAGTGAAAGTGTCTACAATGAGCAGTTCTTC.